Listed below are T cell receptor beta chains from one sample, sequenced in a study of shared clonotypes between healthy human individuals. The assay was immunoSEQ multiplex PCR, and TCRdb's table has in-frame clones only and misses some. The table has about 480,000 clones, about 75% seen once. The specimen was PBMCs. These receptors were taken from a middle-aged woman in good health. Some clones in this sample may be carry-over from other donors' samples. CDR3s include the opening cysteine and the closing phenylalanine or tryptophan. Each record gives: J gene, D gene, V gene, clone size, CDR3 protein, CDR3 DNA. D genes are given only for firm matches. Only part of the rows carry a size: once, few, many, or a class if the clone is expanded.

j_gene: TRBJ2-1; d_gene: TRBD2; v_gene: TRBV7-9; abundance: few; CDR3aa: CASSPSLAGVNEQFF; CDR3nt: TGTGCCAGCAGCCCGTCACTAGCGGGAGTTAATGAGCAGTTCTTC
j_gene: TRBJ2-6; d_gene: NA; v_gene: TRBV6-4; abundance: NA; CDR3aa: CASSAIGGGSGANVLTF; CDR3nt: TGTGCCAGCAGTGCCATAGGTGGCGGCTCTGGGGCCAACGTCCTGACTTTC
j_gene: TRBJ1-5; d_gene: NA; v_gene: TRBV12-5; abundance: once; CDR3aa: CASGLELGVDSTPQHF; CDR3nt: TGTGCTAGTGGTTTGGAGTTGGGGGTAGACTCCACGCCCCAGCATTTT
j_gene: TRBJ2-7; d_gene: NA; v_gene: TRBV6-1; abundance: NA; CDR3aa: CASSPPDRVSAEQYF; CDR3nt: TGTGCCAGCAGCCCCCCCGATCGGGTGTCCGCCGAGCAGTACTTC
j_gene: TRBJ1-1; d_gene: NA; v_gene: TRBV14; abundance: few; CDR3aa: CASSHTKNTEAFF; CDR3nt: TGTGCCAGCAGCCACACGAAGAACACTGAAGCTTTCTTT
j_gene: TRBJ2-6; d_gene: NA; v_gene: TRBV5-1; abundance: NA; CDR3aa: CASSLGQRGANVLTF; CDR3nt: TGCGCCAGCAGCTTGGGCCAGCGGGGGGCCAACGTCCTGACTTTC
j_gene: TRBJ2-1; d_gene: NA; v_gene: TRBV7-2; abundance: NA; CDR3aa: CASSIHRRGAGNNEQFF; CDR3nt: TGTGCCAGCAGCATCCACCGCCGAGGGGCGGGGAACAATGAGCAGTTCTTC
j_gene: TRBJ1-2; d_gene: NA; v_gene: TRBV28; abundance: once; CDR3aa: CASREDSFNYGYTF; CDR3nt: TGTGCCAGCAGGGAGGACAGTTTTAACTATGGCTACACCTTC
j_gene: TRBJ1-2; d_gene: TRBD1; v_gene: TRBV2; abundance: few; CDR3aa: CASSGDSYGYTF; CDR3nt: TGTGCCAGCAGCGGGGACAGCTATGGCTACACCTTC
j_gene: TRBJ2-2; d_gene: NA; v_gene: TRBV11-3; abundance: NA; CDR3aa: CASSWTYTGELFF; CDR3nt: TGTGCCAGCAGCTGGACCTACACCGGGGAGCTGTTTTTT
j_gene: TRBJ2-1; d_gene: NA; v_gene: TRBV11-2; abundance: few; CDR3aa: CASSDNTWGPEGYNEQFF; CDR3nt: TGTGCCAGCAGCGACAATACTTGGGGGCCAGAAGGCTACAATGAGCAGTTCTTC
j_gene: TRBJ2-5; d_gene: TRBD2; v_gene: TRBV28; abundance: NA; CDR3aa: CASSVLAGKETQYF; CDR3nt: TGTGCCAGCAGTGTGCTAGCGGGGAAAGAGACCCAGTACTTC
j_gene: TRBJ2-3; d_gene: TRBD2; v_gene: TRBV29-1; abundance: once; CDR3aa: CSVEGLGAGGTDTQYF; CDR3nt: TGCAGCGTTGAAGGGCTCGGAGCGGGAGGCACAGATACGCAGTATTTT
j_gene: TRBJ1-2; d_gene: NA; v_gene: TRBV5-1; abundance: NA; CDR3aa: CASSLLGQDYGYTF; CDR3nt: TGCGCCAGCAGCTTGTTGGGGCAGGACTATGGCTACACCTTC
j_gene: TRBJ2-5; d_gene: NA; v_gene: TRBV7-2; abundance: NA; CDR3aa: CASSLVWGNQETQYF; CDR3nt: TGTGCCAGCAGCTTAGTTTGGGGGAACCAAGAGACCCAGTACTTC
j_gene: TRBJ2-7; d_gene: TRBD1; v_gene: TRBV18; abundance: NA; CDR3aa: CASSPTRDRVYEQYF; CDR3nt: TGTGCCAGCTCTCCCACTAGGGACAGGGTGTACGAGCAGTACTTC
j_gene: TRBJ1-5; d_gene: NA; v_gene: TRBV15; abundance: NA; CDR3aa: CATSRELSYQPQHF; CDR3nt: TGTGCCACCAGCAGAGAGCTGTCTTATCAGCCCCAGCATTTT
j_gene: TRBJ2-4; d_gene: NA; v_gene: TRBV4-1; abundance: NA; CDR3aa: CASSQDSKDRFRAKNIQYF; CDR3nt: TGCGCCAGCAGCCAAGATTCTAAGGACAGATTCCGAGCCAAAAACATTCAGTACTTC
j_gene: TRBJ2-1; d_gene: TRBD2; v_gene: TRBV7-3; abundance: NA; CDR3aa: CASSLTSGRVYNEQFF; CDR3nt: TGTGCCAGCAGCTTAACGTCCGGGAGGGTATACAATGAGCAGTTCTTC
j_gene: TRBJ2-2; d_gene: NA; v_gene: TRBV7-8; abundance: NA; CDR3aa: CASSPARDWDGGELFF; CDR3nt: TGTGCCAGCAGCCCTGCCCGGGACTGGGACGGAGGGGAGCTGTTTTTT
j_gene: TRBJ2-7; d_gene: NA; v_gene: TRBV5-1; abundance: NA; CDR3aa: CASSIDEGTYEQYF; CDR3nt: TGCGCCAGCAGCATAGACGAAGGAACCTACGAGCAGTACTTC
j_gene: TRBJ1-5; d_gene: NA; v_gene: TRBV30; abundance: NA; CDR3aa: CAWSAAGGNQPQHF; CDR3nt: TGTGCCTGGAGTGCCGCAGGGGGCAATCAGCCCCAGCATTTT
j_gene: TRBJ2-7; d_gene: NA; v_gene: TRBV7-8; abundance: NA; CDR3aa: CASSSPRRPSYEQYF; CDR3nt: TGTGCCAGCAGCTCCCCTCGACGGCCTTCCTACGAGCAGTACTTC
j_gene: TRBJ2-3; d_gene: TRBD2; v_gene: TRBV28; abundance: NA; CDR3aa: CASTPVLAGADTQYF; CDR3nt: TGTGCCAGCACCCCCGTGCTAGCGGGAGCAGATACGCAGTATTTT
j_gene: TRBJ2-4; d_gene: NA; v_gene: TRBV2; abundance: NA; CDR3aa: CASRRGLAKNIQYF; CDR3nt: TGTGCCAGCAGAAGGGGACTAGCCAAAAACATTCAGTACTTC
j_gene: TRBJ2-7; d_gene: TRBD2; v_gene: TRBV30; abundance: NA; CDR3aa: CAWSGLAGGDEQYF; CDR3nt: TGCGCCTGGAGTGGACTAGCGGGAGGGGACGAGCAGTACTTC
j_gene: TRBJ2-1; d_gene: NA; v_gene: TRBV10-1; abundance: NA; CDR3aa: CASSESRGVPYNEQFF; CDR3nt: TGCGCCAGCAGTGAGTCGAGGGGGGTCCCCTACAATGAGCAGTTCTTC
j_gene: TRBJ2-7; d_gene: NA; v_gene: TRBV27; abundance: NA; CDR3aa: CASSLGRSGYEQYF; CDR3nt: TGTGCCAGCAGTTTAGGGAGATCGGGCTACGAGCAGTACTTC
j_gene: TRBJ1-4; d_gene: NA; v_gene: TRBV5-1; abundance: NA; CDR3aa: CASSLSLRVGTSNEKLFF; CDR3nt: TGCGCCAGCAGCTTGAGCCTCCGGGTGGGGACCTCTAATGAAAAACTGTTTTTT
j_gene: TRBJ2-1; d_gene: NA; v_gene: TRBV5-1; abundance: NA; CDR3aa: CASSLIPTDEQFF; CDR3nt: TGCGCCAGCAGCTTGATCCCGACGGATGAGCAGTTCTTC
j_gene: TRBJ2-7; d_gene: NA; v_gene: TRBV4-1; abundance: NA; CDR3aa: CASSQDRFTYEQYF; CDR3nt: TGCGCCAGCAGCCAAGACCGGTTTACCTACGAGCAGTACTTC
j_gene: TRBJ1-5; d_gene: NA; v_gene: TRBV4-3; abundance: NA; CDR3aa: CASSQEGSSNQPQHF; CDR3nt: TGCGCCAGCAGCCAAGAGGGATCGAGCAATCAGCCCCAGCATTTT
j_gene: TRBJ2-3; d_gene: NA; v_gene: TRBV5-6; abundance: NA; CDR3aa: CASSLERATQYF; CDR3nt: TGTGCCAGCAGCTTGGAGCGGGCTACGCAGTATTTT
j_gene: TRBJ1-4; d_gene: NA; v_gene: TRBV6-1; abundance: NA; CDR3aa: CASSREGNSEKLFF; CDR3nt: TGTGCCAGCAGCCGGGAGGGCAATTCGGAAAAACTGTTTTTT
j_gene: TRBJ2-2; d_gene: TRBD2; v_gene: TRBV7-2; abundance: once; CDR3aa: CASSLVLAGGPDTGELFF; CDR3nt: TGTGCCAGCAGCTTAGTACTAGCGGGAGGGCCAGATACCGGGGAGCTGTTTTTT
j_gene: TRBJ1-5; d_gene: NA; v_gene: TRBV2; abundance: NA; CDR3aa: CASSEFSRANQPQHF; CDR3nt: TGTGCCAGCAGTGAGTTCTCCAGGGCGAATCAGCCCCAGCATTTT
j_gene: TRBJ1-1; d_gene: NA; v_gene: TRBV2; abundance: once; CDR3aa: CAGRVGLIQNTEAFF; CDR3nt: TGTGCCGGCAGGGTGGGATTGATCCAGAACACTGAAGCTTTCTTC
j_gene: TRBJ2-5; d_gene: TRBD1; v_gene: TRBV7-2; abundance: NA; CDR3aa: CASSSTPGQVPQETQYF; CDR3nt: TGTGCCAGCAGCTCCACCCCGGGACAGGTTCCACAAGAGACCCAGTACTTC
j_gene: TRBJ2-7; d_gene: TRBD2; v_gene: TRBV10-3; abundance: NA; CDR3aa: CAISESGLGEQYF; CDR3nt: TGTGCCATCAGTGAGTCGGGACTAGGAGAGCAGTACTTC
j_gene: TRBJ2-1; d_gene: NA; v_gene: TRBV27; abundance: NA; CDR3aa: CASSSLVGRDSYNEQFF; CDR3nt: TGTGCCAGCAGCTCCTTGGTCGGGCGGGATTCCTACAATGAGCAGTTCTTC
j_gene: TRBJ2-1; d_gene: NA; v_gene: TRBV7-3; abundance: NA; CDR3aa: CASSLNLVGEQFF; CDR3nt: TGTGCCAGCAGCTTAAACCTAGTAGGTGAGCAGTTCTTC
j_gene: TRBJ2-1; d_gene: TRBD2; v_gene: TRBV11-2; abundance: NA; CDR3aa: CASRGLAGGPSYNEQFF; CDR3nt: TGTGCCAGCCGGGGGCTAGCGGGAGGGCCATCCTACAATGAGCAGTTCTTC
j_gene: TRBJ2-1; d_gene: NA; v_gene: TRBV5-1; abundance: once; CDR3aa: CASTATASDNEQFF; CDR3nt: TGCGCCAGCACTGCTACGGCCTCGGACAATGAGCAGTTCTTC
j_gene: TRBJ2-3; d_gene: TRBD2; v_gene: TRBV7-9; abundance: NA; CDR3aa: CASSPGGLAGLGDTQYF; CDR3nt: TGTGCCAGCAGCCCCGGGGGACTAGCGGGATTGGGAGATACGCAGTATTTT
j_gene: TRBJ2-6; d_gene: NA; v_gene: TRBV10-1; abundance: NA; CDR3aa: CASSGQKSSGANVLTF; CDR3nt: TGCGCCAGCAGCGGACAGAAAAGCTCTGGGGCCAACGTCCTGACTTTC
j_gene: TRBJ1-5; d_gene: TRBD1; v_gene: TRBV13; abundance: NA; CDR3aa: CASSLADRGRDSNQPQHF; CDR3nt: TGTGCCAGCAGCTTAGCTGACAGGGGGCGAGATAGCAATCAGCCCCAGCATTTT
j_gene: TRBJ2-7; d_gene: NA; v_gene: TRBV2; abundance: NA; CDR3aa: CASSDRGEQYF; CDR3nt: TGTGCCAGCAGTGACAGGGGCGAGCAGTACTTC
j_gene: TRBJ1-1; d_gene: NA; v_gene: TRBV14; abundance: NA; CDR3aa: CASSPLMGEGTEAFF; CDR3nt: TGTGCCAGCAGCCCCCTCATGGGGGAGGGAACTGAAGCTTTCTTT
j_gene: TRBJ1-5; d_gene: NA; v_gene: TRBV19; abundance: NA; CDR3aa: CASSSGSRSNQPQHF; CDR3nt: TGTGCCAGTAGTTCGGGGTCAAGGAGCAATCAGCCCCAGCATTTT
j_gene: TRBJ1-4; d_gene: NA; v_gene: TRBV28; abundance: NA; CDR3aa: CASSERTGPRRVGTF; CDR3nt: TGTGCCAGCAGTGAGAGGACCGGACCAAGGAGGGTGGGGACTTTT
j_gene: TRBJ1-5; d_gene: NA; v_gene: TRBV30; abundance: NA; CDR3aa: CAWSARYSNQPQHF; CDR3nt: TGTGCCTGGAGTGCCCGTTATAGCAATCAGCCCCAGCATTTT
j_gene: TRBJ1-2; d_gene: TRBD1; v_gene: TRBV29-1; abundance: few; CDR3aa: CSVGQGGNYGYTF; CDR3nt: TGCAGCGTGGGACAGGGGGGGAACTATGGCTACACCTTC
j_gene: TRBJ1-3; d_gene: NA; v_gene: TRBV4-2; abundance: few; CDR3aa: CASSQDPGNTIYF; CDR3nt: TGTGCCAGCAGCCAAGATCCGGGAAACACCATATATTTT
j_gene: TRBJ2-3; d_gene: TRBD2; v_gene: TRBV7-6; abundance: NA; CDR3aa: CASSLVDGRATDTQYF; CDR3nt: TGTGCCAGCAGCTTAGTGGACGGGAGGGCCACAGATACGCAGTATTTT
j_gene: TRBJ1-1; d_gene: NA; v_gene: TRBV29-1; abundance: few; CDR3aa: CSVERGDREAFF; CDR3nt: TGCAGCGTTGAACGAGGGGACCGTGAAGCCTTCTTT
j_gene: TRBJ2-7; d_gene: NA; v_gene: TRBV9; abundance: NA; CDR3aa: CASSVEMHSPYEQYF; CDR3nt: TGTGCCAGCAGCGTAGAAATGCATTCCCCCTACGAGCAGTACTTC
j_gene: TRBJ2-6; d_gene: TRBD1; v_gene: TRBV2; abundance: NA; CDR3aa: CASSGQGATGANVLTF; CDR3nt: TGTGCCAGCAGTGGACAGGGGGCGACTGGGGCCAACGTCCTGACTTTC
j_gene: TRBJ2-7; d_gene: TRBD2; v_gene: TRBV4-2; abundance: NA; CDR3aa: CASSQDATSGTDYEQYF; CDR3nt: TGTGCCAGCAGCCAAGACGCGACTAGCGGGACGGACTACGAGCAGTACTTC
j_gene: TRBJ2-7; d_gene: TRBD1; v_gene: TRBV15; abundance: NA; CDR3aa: CATSRETGGPYEQYF; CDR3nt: TGTGCCACCAGCAGGGAGACAGGGGGGCCCTACGAGCAGTACTTC
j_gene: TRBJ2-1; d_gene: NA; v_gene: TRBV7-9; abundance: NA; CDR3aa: CASSLAGVSYNEQFF; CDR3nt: TGTGCCAGCAGCTTAGCGGGAGTGTCCTACAATGAGCAGTTCTTC